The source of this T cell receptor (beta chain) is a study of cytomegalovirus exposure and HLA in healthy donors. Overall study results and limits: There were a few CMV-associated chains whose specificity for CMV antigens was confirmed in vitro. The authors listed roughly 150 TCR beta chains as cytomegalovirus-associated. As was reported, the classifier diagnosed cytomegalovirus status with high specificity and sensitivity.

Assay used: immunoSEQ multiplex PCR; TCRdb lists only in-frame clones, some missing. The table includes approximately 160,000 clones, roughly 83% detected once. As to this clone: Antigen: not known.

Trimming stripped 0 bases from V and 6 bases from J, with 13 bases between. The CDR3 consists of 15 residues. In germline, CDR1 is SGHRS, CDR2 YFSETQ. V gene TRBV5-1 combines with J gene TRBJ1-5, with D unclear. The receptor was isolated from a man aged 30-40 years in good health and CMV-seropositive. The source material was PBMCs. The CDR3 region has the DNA TGCGCCAGCAGCTTGGCCGGCGGGGTTAGTCAGCCCCAGCATTTT. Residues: CASSLAGGVSQPQHF. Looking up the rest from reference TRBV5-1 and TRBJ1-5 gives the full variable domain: KAGVTQTPRYLIKTRGQQVTLSCSPISGHRSVSWYQQTPGQGLQFLFEYFSETQRNKGNFPGRFSGRQFSNSRSEMNVSTLELGDSALYLCASSLAGGVSQPQHFGDGTRLSIL.